What follows describes a single T cell receptor (beta chain). The antigen is undetermined. The entry originates in a study of cytomegalovirus exposure and HLA in healthy donors. General study points: TRBV6-2, TRBV6-3 and some other V segments were unresolvable in 87-base-pair reads. In a later analysis, several top co-occurrence clusters appeared linked to parvovirus B19, influenza, CMV and Epstein-Barr virus.

Primers: 60 Vbeta forward and 13 Jbeta reverse. The repertoire was sequenced with immunoSEQ multiplex PCR; TCRdb's copy has only in-frame clones and lacks some. Here the sample table reports about 130,000 clones. In germline, CDR1 is LNHDA, CDR2 SQIVND (reference sequence). This CDR3 has 18 amino acids. J lost 4 bases, V lost 5 bases, and 11 bases had no gene match. The specimen was PBMCs. The source of this sequence is a woman in her forties in good health and CMV-seropositive. The genes are TRBV19 and TRBJ2-2; 12 nucleotides agree with TRBD2. CDR3 bases: TGTGCCAGTAGTCCCCGGCTAGCGGGAGGGTTTCCCACCGGGGAGCTGTTTTTT. Protein: CASSPRLAGGFPTGELFF.